Listed here are 21 T cell receptor beta chains from one sample, sequenced in a study of beta chain features in type 1 diabetes. Of the isolated RNA, all was reverse transcribed, and so the sequenced material was expressed TCRB transcripts. Some clones are missing from TCRdb's copy, which holds only in-frame ones; the method was immunoSEQ multiplex PCR. This table holds about 25,000 clones, more than 65% found once. Study-level results: There was a moderate but significant shortening of TCRB CDR3s in all four CD4+ subsets of Type 1 diabetes patients.

Their antigens are not known. Sequenced input: stem cell memory CD4+ T cells from blood. The receptors here all came from a middle-aged woman with type 1 diabetes.

The chain joins TRBV5-1 to TRBJ2-7; D remains unclear. V lost 0 bases and J 3 bases, leaving 10 bases between the germline ends. This CDR3 has 14 residues. Germline CDR1 and CDR2: SGHRS and YFSETQ. CDR3: CASSLGGAFYEQYF. The CDR3 DNA reads as TGCGCCAGCAGCTTGGGCGGAGCCTTCTACGAGCAGTACTTC. The variable domain in full, completed from reference TRBV5-1 and TRBJ2-7, reads KAGVTQTPRYLIKTRGQQVTLSCSPISGHRSVSWYQQTPGQGLQFLFEYFSETQRNKGNFPGRFSGRQFSNSRSEMNVSTLELGDSALYLCASSLGGAFYEQYFGPGTRLTVT.

The rearrangement uses TRBV15 and TRBJ1-2; TRBD1 matches at 9 bases. The germline CDR1 and CDR2 sequences are LNHNV and YYDKDF (reference sequence). Trimming cost V 5 bases and J 2 bases; bases outside gene matches: 18. This CDR3 spans 19 amino acids. CDR3 nucleotides: TGTGCCACCAGCTCCCGATCTTGGGACAGGGTAATCGCAAACTATGGCTACACCTTC. Protein sequence: CATSSRSWDRVIANYGYTF.

This clone was recorded once. V usage is TRBV7-2 and J usage is TRBJ1-2; no clear D gene. Germline assignment: CDR1 SGHTA and CDR2 FQGNSA. V lost 2 bases and J 5 bases, leaving 9 bases between the germline ends. CDR3 length equals 13 residues. The CDR3: CASSLPGRYGYTF. As DNA, the CDR3 is TGTGCCAGCAGCTTACCGGGGAGGTATGGCTACACCTTC.

V is TRBV4-1 and J is TRBJ2-3; TRBD2 matches at 10 bases. The CDR3 contains 15 residues. From germline, CDR1 is MGHRA and CDR2 YSYEKL. The V gene end was trimmed by 4 bases and the J gene end by 3 bases; junction bases not matched to a gene: 4. CDR3 sequence reads: CASSLSSGGTDTQYF. In DNA form, the CDR3 reads TGCGCCAGCAGCCTATCTAGCGGGGGTACAGATACGCAGTATTTT.

The chain employs TRBV7-2 and TRBJ1-6, with a possible D match to TRBD1 (5 bases). The CDR3 length is 14 residues. The germline V gene has CDR1 SGHTA and CDR2 FQGNSA. V shed 5 bases and J shed 13 bases, with 18 bases lying between them. This CDR3 is CASSHNQEGFPLHF. CDR3 in DNA: TGTGCCAGCAGCCATAACCAGGAGGGGTTCCCCCTCCACTTT.

This clone turned up a few times. The chain employs TRBV7-2 and TRBJ2-7; D might be TRBD2 (6 bases). V gave up 4 bases and J gave up 3 bases, with 13 bases separating them. Germline V gene data show CDR1 as SGHTA and CDR2 as FQGNSA. The CDR3 has 14 amino acids. CDR3 in amino acids: CASSSTRRSYEQYF. The CDR3, as DNA: TGTGCCAGCAGCTCGACTAGGCGGAGCTACGAGCAGTACTTC.

The chain is built from TRBV28 and TRBJ1-3, with TRBD1 as a possible D gene (6 bases). The CDR3 loop spans 13 amino acids. The V and J ends lost 5 bases and 1 base respectively, with 6 bases between them. From germline, CDR1 is MDHEN and CDR2 SYDVKM. Here the CDR3 DNA reads TGTGCCAGCAGTCAGGGGTCTGGAAACACCATATATTTT. This encodes CASSQGSGNTIYF.

CDR3 protein: CASSVGQVNYGYTF. Here the CDR3 DNA reads TGTGCCAGCAGTGTAGGACAGGTGAATTATGGCTACACCTTC. The gene calls are TRBV6-1 and TRBJ1-2; TRBD1 matches at 7 bases. The CDR3 consists of 14 residues. Looked up from germline, CDR1 is MNHNS and CDR2 is SASEGT. J was trimmed by 5 bases and V by 4 bases; bases with no gene match: 7.

The rearrangement uses TRBV10-3 and TRBJ2-7; 7 bases agree with TRBD2. The ends lost 2 bases at V and 3 bases at J; junction bases unmatched: 7. Germline V gene lookup returns CDR1 ENHRY and CDR2 SYGVKD. The CDR3 extends over 15 amino acids. The CDR3: CAISEGRGEGYEQYF. Written as DNA, the CDR3 is TGTGCCATCAGTGAGGGGAGGGGAGAGGGCTACGAGCAGTACTTC.

This chain joins TRBV11-2 and TRBJ2-1; 10 bases match TRBD2. The germline CDR1 and CDR2 sequences are SGHAT and FQNNGV. The CDR3 runs to 14 residues. Trimming removed 4 bases from V and 6 bases from J; junction bases left unmatched: 3. CDR3 DNA: TGTGCCAGCAGCTCCGGGACTAGCGCCAATGAGCAGTTCTTC. Translating gives CASSSGTSANEQFF.

J is TRBJ2-1 and V is TRBV7-2; possibly TRBD2 for D (5 bases). The CDR3 length is 13 residues. V was clipped by 3 bases and J by 7 bases, with 10 bases between them. Germline values: CDR1 SGHTA, CDR2 FQGNSA. CDR3 sequence: CASSLEVVNEQFF. The DNA of the CDR3 is TGTGCCAGCAGCTTGGAGGTCGTTAATGAGCAGTTCTTC.

The chain joins TRBV7-2 to TRBJ1-3; 7 bases line up with TRBD1. Unmatched junction bases numbered 4, after V lost 5 bases and J lost 0 bases. This CDR3 comprises 15 residues. The germline CDR1 and CDR2 sequences are SGHTA and FQGNSA. The CDR3 DNA sequence: TGTGCCAGCAGCCTGGGACAGAACTCTGGAAACACCATATATTTT. Protein product: CASSLGQNSGNTIYF.

V is TRBV28 and J is TRBJ2-7; D is possibly TRBD2 (5 bases). The CDR3 has 14 amino acids. Trimming pared 5 bases from V and 6 bases from J, leaving 17 bases between. Germline-derived CDR1 and CDR2 are MDHEN and SYDVKM. CDR3 sequence reads: CASSAGPGRSEQYF. The CDR3, as DNA: TGTGCCAGCAGTGCAGGTCCGGGAAGAAGCGAGCAGTACTTC.

This rearrangement joins TRBV5-1 to TRBJ2-3, with 8 bases that match TRBD1. Germline CDR1 is SGHRS and CDR2 is YFSETQ. The junction had 7 bases not matched to a gene; V was cut back by 1 base and J by 0 bases. The CDR3 loop spans 17 amino acids. The DNA for the CDR3 is TGCGCCAGCAGCTTGCCCGGGACAGGCCCTAGCACAGATACGCAGTATTTT. Its protein is CASSLPGTGPSTDTQYF.

This clone was recorded a few times. This rearrangement joins TRBV4-1 to TRBJ1-2; D perhaps matches TRBD1 (6 bases). This CDR3 is built from 15 residues. The germline gives CDR1 MGHRA, CDR2 YSYEKL. Between the trimmed V and J ends, which lost 1 base and 5 bases, there was a span of 14 bases. The CDR3 nucleotides read TGCGCCAGCAGCCAAGTCGAGAAAGGGGGATATGGCTACACCTTC. Translation gives CASSQVEKGGYGYTF.

The chain carries TRBV5-4 and TRBJ1-2; 10 positions match TRBD1. V lost 2 bases, J lost 2 bases, and 3 bases stayed unmatched. This CDR3 contains 15 residues. Germline lookup yields CDR1 SGHNT and CDR2 YYREEE (reference sequence). The CDR3: CASSFGQGGNYGYTF. The DNA for the CDR3 is TGTGCCAGCAGCTTTGGACAGGGGGGAAACTATGGCTACACCTTC.

The chain is built from TRBV7-3 and TRBJ1-6; D is undetermined. The CDR3 is made up of 16 amino acids. The V and J ends lost 3 bases and 5 bases respectively, with 14 bases between them. In germline, CDR1 is SGHTA, CDR2 FQGTGA. In DNA form, the CDR3 reads TGTGCCAGCAGCTTTAGCCGCGTCTTTAATAATTCACCCCTCCACTTT. This translates into CASSFSRVFNNSPLHF.

The sample holds a few counts of this clone. The gene calls are TRBV5-6 and TRBJ1-2, with TRBD1 matching 7 bases. V lost 4 bases, J lost 2 bases, and 8 bases stayed unmatched. Germline loops: CDR1 SGHDT, CDR2 YYEEEE. The CDR3 spans 15 residues. CDR3 sequence: CASSTSGTENYGYTF. CDR3 in DNA: TGTGCCAGCAGCACCTCCGGGACAGAGAACTATGGCTACACCTTC.

The CDR3 reads CASSTRTGRNTGELFF. The CDR3 DNA reads TGTGCCAGTAGTACCCGGACAGGTCGTAACACCGGGGAGCTGTTTTTT. The chain carries TRBV19 and TRBJ2-2, with 7 bases fitting TRBD1. Germline CDR1 reads LNHDA; CDR2 reads SQIVND (reference sequence). This CDR3 is 16 amino acids long. With V trimmed by 4 bases and J by 2 bases, 7 bases remained unmatched.

The chain couples TRBV28 to TRBJ1-4; 8 bases are shared with TRBD1. This CDR3 is built from 18 residues. The J segment lost 2 bases and the V segment lost 6 bases, leaving 14 bases of the junction unmatched. CDR1 and CDR2 from the germline V gene are MDHEN and SYDVKM. The CDR3 DNA reads as TGTGCCAGCAGCCCAGCCGGACAGGGATACATTACTAATGAAAAACTGTTTTTT. Amino acids: CASSPAGQGYITNEKLFF.

The V and J genes are TRBV29-1 and TRBJ2-4, with 8 bases that match TRBD2. Germline V lookup: CDR1 SQVTM, CDR2 ANQGSEA. The CDR3 length is 13 residues. V lost 2 bases to trimming and J lost 8 bases; unmatched junction nucleotides: 5. Here the CDR3 reads CSVETGGIDIQYF. The CDR3 nucleotides are TGCAGCGTTGAAACGGGAGGGATAGACATTCAGTACTTC.